A selection of T cell receptor beta chains follows, all from one sample in a study of cytomegalovirus exposure and HLA in healthy donors. TCRdb's copy holds only in-frame clones and misses some; the assay was immunoSEQ multiplex PCR. The table includes some 190,000 clones, approximately 77% detected once. The sample comprised PBMCs. Receptors originate from a man aged 35 to 55 in good health and CMV-seropositive. Both conserved end residues are part of each CDR3. Fields, in order: J gene, clone size, V gene, D gene, CDR3 DNA, CDR3 protein. A D gene is named only where the DNA matches it firmly. A clone size is listed for some rows: how often the clone was seen (once, few, many), or a class if it is expanded.

j_gene: TRBJ2-7; abundance: .; v_gene: TRBV6-1; d_gene: TRBD1; CDR3nt: TGTGCCAGCAGTCCTACCGGGACAGGGGGTAGGCTGTACTTC; CDR3aa: CASSPTGTGGRLYF
j_gene: TRBJ1-2; abundance: .; v_gene: TRBV27; d_gene: .; CDR3nt: TGTGCCAGCAGTTTGGGCCCCAGAGCTGGCTACACCTTC; CDR3aa: CASSLGPRAGYTF
j_gene: TRBJ1-1; abundance: once; v_gene: TRBV5-4; d_gene: .; CDR3nt: TGTGCCAGCAGCTTGAGGGGGAGGAACACTGAAGCTTTCTTT; CDR3aa: CASSLRGRNTEAFF
j_gene: TRBJ2-1; abundance: .; v_gene: TRBV10-3; d_gene: TRBD2; CDR3nt: TGTGCCATCAGCCTGCCGGGAGGGGGTGAGCAGTTCTTC; CDR3aa: CAISLPGGGEQFF
j_gene: TRBJ1-1; abundance: .; v_gene: TRBV30; d_gene: TRBD1; CDR3nt: TGTGCCTGGAGTCAACCCGGGACAGGGGACACTGAAGCTTTCTTT; CDR3aa: CAWSQPGTGDTEAFF
j_gene: TRBJ2-7; abundance: .; v_gene: TRBV9; d_gene: .; CDR3nt: TGTGCCAGCAGCAAAACAGGGCTTAGCTCCTACGAGCAGTACTTC; CDR3aa: CASSKTGLSSYEQYF
j_gene: TRBJ2-7; abundance: .; v_gene: TRBV6-5; d_gene: TRBD1; CDR3nt: TGTGCCAGCAGTTCGGACAGGGCGCACGAGCAGTACTTC; CDR3aa: CASSSDRAHEQYF
j_gene: TRBJ1-5; abundance: .; v_gene: TRBV18; d_gene: .; CDR3nt: TGTGCCAGCTCACCAGGGGGGCAGCCCCAGCATTTT; CDR3aa: CASSPGGQPQHF
j_gene: TRBJ2-3; abundance: .; v_gene: TRBV10-3; d_gene: TRBD2; CDR3nt: TGTGCCATCAGTGAGTCGCAGAGACTAGCGCCGACAGATACGCAGTATTTT; CDR3aa: CAISESQRLAPTDTQYF
j_gene: TRBJ1-5; abundance: .; v_gene: TRBV13; d_gene: .; CDR3nt: TGTGCCAGCAGCTTAGACTCAGGGGTCCCCCAGCCCCAGCATTTT; CDR3aa: CASSLDSGVPQPQHF
j_gene: TRBJ1-4; abundance: .; v_gene: TRBV2; d_gene: .; CDR3nt: TGTGCCAGCAGTGTTAGCTCAACTAATGAAAAACTGTTTTTT; CDR3aa: CASSVSSTNEKLFF
j_gene: TRBJ2-4; abundance: .; v_gene: TRBV4-1; d_gene: .; CDR3nt: TGCGCCAGCAGCCCCCGGACGGGACTTTCCACGGGGGACATTCAGTACTTC; CDR3aa: CASSPRTGLSTGDIQYF
j_gene: TRBJ2-2; abundance: .; v_gene: TRBV19; d_gene: TRBD2; CDR3nt: TGTGCCAGTAGTAATCTTGGGGAGGGGAACACCGGGGAGCTGTTTTTT; CDR3aa: CASSNLGEGNTGELFF
j_gene: TRBJ2-3; abundance: once; v_gene: TRBV2; d_gene: .; CDR3nt: TGTGCCAGCAGTGAACAGGGTTTTGGCACAGATACGCAGTATTTT; CDR3aa: CASSEQGFGTDTQYF
j_gene: TRBJ2-1; abundance: once; v_gene: TRBV6-5; d_gene: .; CDR3nt: TGTGCCAGCAGTTACTCCGATCCAGGGGCTCCCAATGAGCAGTTCTTC; CDR3aa: CASSYSDPGAPNEQFF
j_gene: TRBJ2-7; abundance: few; v_gene: TRBV4-2; d_gene: TRBD2; CDR3nt: TGTGCCAGCAGCCGTACGGGACTAGCGGGAGGTGGGGAGCAGTACTTC; CDR3aa: CASSRTGLAGGGEQYF
j_gene: TRBJ1-2; abundance: .; v_gene: TRBV5-1; d_gene: .; CDR3nt: TGCGCCAGCAGCTTGGACTTCCCTAACTATGGCTACACCTTC; CDR3aa: CASSLDFPNYGYTF
j_gene: TRBJ1-6; abundance: .; v_gene: TRBV27; d_gene: TRBD1; CDR3nt: TGTGCCAGCAGTTGGGGACAGGGGGAAAATTCACCCCTCCACTTT; CDR3aa: CASSWGQGENSPLHF
j_gene: TRBJ1-1; abundance: .; v_gene: TRBV11-2; d_gene: .; CDR3nt: TGTGCCAGCAGCCCCGAGGGGGTGAACACTGAAGCTTTCTTT; CDR3aa: CASSPEGVNTEAFF
j_gene: TRBJ2-7; abundance: .; v_gene: TRBV11-1; d_gene: TRBD1; CDR3nt: TGTGCCAGCATGTCTTCCCGCGGGCACAGGGGCTACGAGCAGTACTTC; CDR3aa: CASMSSRGHRGYEQYF
j_gene: TRBJ2-1; abundance: once; v_gene: TRBV4-1; d_gene: .; CDR3nt: TGCGCCAGCAGCCAAGATCTATCGGGGACTTCCTACAATGAGCAGTTCTTC; CDR3aa: CASSQDLSGTSYNEQFF
j_gene: TRBJ2-6; abundance: .; v_gene: TRBV5-1; d_gene: .; CDR3nt: TGCGCCAGCAGCTTGGGGCCCTCTGGGGCCAACGTCCTGACTTTC; CDR3aa: CASSLGPSGANVLTF